The following is a TCR delta chain sequence with its context. Antigen: not known. A far larger clone differs by one base, so this is likely a read error. The same CDR3 also results from other DNA sequences found in this sample. Bulk repertoires came from Vgamma9/Vdelta2+ or Vdelta2-negative gammadelta T cells flow-sorted from PBMC. TRG and TRD sequences were obtained from every sorted gammadelta sample. TCRdb called clones anew from the multiplex PCR reads with CATT. The sample contains about 57,000 delta-chain clones, approximately 1.5% of which appear only once. The CDR3 is made up of 18 amino acids. Germline V lookup: CDR1 GEAIGNYY, CDR2 EKD. J lost 2 bases, V lost 1 base, and 3 bases had no gene match. The data were taken from a study of γδ T cells in repeated Plasmodium falciparum infection. Across the whole study: Four controlled malaria infections with P. falciparum NF54 spanned around 91 weeks. Samples were taken at baseline, before some infections, and 21 days after each.

General observations from the study: Compared with Australian children, Malian Vdelta2-negative repertoires seemed more clonal, less diverse, less shared.

This sequence was found in a pool of human donors (malaria-infected and uninfected, not separated). What was sequenced was gamma-delta T cells from blood. The V gene is TRDV2, the J gene TRDJ3; 11 bases are shared with TRDD3. TCRdb is silent on the J gene; assignment here came from matching the DNA to germline. CDR3 protein: CACDTVLGDTWDTRQMFF. The CDR3 DNA reads TGTGCCTGTGACACTGTACTGGGGGATACCTGGGACACCCGACAGATGTTTTTC.